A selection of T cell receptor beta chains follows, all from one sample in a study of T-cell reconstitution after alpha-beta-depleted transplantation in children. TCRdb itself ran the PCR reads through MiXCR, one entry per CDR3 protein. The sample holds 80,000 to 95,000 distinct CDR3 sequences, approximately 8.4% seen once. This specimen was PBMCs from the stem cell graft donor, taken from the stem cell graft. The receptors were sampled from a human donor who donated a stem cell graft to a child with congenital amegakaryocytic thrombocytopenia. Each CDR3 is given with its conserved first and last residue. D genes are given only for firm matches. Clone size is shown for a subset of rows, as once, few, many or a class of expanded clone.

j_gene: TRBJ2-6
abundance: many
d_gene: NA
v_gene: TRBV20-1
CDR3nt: TGCAGTGCTGATAGACGGGACTCTGGGGCCAACGTCCTGACTTTC
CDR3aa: CSADRRDSGANVLTF

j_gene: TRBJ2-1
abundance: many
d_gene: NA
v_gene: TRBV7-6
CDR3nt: TGTGCCAGCAGCCAAGGGCCCAGCAATGAGCAGTTCTTC
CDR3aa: CASSQGPSNEQFF

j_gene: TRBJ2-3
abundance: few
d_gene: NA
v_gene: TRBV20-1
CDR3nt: TGCAGTGCTACCAGGACAGCAGGGACAGATACGCAGTATTTT
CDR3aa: CSATRTAGTDTQYF

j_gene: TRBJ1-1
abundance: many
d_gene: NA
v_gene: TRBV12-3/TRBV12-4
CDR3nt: TGTGCCAGCAGTTTTTTTAAGAACACTGAAGCTTTCTTT
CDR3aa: CASSFFKNTEAFF

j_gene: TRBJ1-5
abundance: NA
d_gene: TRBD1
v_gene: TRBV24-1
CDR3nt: TGTGCCACCAGTGAGAACAGGGGAGGTGATCAGCCCCAGCATTTT
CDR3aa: CATSENRGGDQPQHF

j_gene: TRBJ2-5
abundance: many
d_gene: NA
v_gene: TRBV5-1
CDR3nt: TGCGCCAGCAGCTTAACATTAGAGACCCAGTACTTC
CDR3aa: CASSLTLETQYF

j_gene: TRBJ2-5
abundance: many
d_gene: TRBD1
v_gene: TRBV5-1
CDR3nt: TGCGCCAGCAGCTTGGGGACAGGGGGCCCAGAGACCCAGTACTTC
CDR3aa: CASSLGTGGPETQYF

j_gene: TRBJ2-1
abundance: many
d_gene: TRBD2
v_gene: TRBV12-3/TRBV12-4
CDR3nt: TGTGCCAGCACCCTCAGGCGGACTAGCGGGGCCAATGAGCAGTTCTTC
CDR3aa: CASTLRRTSGANEQFF

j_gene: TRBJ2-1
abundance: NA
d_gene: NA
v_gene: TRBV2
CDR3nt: TGTGCCGGGTCTTCGAGCTCCTACAATGAGCAGTTCTTC
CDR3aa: CAGSSSSYNEQFF

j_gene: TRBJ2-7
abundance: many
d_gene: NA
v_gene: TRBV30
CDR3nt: TGTGCCTGGAGCGGCGCCTACGAGCAGTACTTC
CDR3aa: CAWSGAYEQYF

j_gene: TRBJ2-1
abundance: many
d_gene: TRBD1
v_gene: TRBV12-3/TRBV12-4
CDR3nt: TGTGCCAGCAGTTTTAATATTGGCGGACAGGGGATGCCGGTCTTC
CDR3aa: CASSFNIGGQGMPVF

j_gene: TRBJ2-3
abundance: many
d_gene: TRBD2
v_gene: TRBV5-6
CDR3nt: TGTGCCAGCAGCCGTGAAGCGGGAGATGGCGCAGATACGCAGTATTTT
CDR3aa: CASSREAGDGADTQYF

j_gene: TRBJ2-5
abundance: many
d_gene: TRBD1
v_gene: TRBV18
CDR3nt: TGCGCCAGCAGCTCCAGGGGGCAGGGGGAGACCCAGTACTTC
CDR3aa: CASSSRGQGETQYF

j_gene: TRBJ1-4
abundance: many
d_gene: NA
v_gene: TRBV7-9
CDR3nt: TGTGCCAGCAGCTTAGACCTCACTAATGAAAAACTGTTTTTT
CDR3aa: CASSLDLTNEKLFF

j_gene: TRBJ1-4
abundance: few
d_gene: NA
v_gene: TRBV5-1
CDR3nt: TGCGCCAGCAAAACACAGGGATCTAATGAAAAACTGTTTTTT
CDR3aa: CASKTQGSNEKLFF

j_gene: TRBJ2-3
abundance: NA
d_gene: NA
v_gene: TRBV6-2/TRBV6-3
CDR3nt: TGTGCCAGCAGTAACGGTAATACGCAGTATTTT
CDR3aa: CASSNGNTQYF

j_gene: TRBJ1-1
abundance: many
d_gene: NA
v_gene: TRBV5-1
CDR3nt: TGCGCCAGCGGGAGGGGGACGAACACTGAAGCTTTCTTT
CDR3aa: CASGRGTNTEAFF

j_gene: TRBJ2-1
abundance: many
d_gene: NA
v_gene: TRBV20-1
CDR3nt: TGCAGTGTTCAACCTTCTCTAGCGAGGGCCTACAATGAGCAGTTCTTC
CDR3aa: CSVQPSLARAYNEQFF

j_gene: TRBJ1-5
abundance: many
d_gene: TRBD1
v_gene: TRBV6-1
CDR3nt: TGTGCCAGCACCAGGGACAGGGTTCATATAGATCAGCCCCAGCATTTT
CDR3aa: CASTRDRVHIDQPQHF

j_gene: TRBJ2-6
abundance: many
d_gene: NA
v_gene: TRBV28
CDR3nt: TGTGCCAGCAAGACCACAGTCGTCTCTGGGGCCAACGTCCTGACTTTC
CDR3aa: CASKTTVVSGANVLTF

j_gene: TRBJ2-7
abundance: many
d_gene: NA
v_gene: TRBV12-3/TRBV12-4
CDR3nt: TGTGCCAGCAGCCAGGGGTACGAGCAGTACTTC
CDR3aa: CASSQGYEQYF

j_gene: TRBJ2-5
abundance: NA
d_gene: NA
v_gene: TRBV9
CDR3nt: TGTGCCAGCAGCGTAGGACAGGATAGAATCCAAGAGACCCAGTACTTC
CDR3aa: CASSVGQDRIQETQYF

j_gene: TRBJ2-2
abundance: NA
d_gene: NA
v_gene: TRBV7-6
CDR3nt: TGTGCCAGCAGCTTAGACGGGGGCGTGTCCGGGGAGCTGTTTTTT
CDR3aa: CASSLDGGVSGELFF

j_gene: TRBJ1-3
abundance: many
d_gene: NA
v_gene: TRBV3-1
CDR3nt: TGTGCCAGCAGCCAAGTTGAGGTCGGAAACACCATATATTTT
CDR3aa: CASSQVEVGNTIYF

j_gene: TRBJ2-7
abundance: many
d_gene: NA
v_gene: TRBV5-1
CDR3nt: TGCGCCAGCAGCTTGGATTCCACAAGCTCCTACGAGCAGTACTTC
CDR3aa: CASSLDSTSSYEQYF

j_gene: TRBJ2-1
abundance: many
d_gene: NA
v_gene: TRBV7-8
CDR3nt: TGTGCCAGCAGCTTAGCGATCCGCAGCTCCTACAATGAGCAGTTCTTC
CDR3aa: CASSLAIRSSYNEQFF

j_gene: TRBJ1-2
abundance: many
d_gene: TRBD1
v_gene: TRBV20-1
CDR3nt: TGCAGTGGGCTAACGACAGGGAATGGCTACACCTTC
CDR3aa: CSGLTTGNGYTF

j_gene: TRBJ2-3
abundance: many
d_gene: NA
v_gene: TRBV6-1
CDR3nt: TGTGCCAGCAGTAAGGGACTGGCCACAGATACGCAGTATTTT
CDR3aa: CASSKGLATDTQYF

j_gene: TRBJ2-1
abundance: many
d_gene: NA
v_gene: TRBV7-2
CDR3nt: TGTGCCAGCAGCTACGGTGGTGGAGGGAGCGGCTCCTACAATGAGCAGTTCTTC
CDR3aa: CASSYGGGGSGSYNEQFF

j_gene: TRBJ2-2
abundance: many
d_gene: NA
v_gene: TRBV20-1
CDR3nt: TGCAGTGCTAGAGGTCAGGACACCGGGGAGCTGTTTTTT
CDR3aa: CSARGQDTGELFF

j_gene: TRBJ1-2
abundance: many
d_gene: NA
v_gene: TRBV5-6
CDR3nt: TGTGCCAGCAGCTTGAGATTACAGACCGACCATGGCTACACCTTC
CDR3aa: CASSLRLQTDHGYTF

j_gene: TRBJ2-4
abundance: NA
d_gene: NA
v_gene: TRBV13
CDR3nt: TGTGCCAGCAGCTTAGGCGCGGGGTCGAGGGCCAAAAACATTCAGTACTTC
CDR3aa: CASSLGAGSRAKNIQYF

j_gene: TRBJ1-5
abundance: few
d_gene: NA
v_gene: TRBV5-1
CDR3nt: TGCGCCAGCAGCTTGGGGGACCAAAATCAGCCCCAGCATTTT
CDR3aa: CASSLGDQNQPQHF

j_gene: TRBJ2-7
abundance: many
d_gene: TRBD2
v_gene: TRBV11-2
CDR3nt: TGTGCCAGCAGCCCGTTGGGGAGGTCTAGCGGGGTGGTTTACGAGCAGTACTTC
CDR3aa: CASSPLGRSSGVVYEQYF

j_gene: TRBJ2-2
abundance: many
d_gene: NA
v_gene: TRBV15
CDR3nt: TGTGCCACCAGCAGAGATCAGGGCTCGGGGGAGCTGTTTTTT
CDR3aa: CATSRDQGSGELFF

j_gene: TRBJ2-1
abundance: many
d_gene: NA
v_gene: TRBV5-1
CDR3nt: TGCGCCAGCAGCTCAAACACACAGGGCAATGAGCAGTTCTTC
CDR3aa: CASSSNTQGNEQFF

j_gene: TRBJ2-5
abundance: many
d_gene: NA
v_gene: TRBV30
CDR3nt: TGTGCCAAGGGGGTTGGAGAGACCCAGTACTTC
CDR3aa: CAKGVGETQYF

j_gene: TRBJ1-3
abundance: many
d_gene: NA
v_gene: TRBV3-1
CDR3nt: TGTGCCAGCAGCCAATGGGAGGACTCTGGAAACACCATATATTTT
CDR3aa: CASSQWEDSGNTIYF

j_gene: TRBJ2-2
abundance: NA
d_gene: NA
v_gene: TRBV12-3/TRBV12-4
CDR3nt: TGTGCCAGCAGCCACGGCACCGGGGAGCTGTTTTTT
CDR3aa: CASSHGTGELFF

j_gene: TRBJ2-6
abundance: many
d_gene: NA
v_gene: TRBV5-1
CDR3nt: TGCGCCAGCAGCTCTGGGGGTACTGGGGCCAACGTCCTGACTTTC
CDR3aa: CASSSGGTGANVLTF

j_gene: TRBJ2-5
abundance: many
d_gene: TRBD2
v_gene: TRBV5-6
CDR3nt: TGTGCCAGCAGCTTGGGCCTAGCGGGGGCCACGGGAGAGACCCAGTACTTC
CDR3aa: CASSLGLAGATGETQYF

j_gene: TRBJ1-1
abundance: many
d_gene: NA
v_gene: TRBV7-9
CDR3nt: TGTGCCAGCAGCCGAGGACTCACTGAAGCTTTCTTT
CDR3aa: CASSRGLTEAFF

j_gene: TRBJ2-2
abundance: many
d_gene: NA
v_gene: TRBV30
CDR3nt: TGTGCCTGCCGGAGGGACACCGGGGAGCTGTTTTTT
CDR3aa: CACRRDTGELFF

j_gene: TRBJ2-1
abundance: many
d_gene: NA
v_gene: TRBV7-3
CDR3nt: TGTGCCAGCAGCTTAACCGACCCGGGCAGGGTGGCAGAAGGCTCCTACAATGAGCAGTTCTTC
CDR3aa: CASSLTDPGRVAEGSYNEQFF

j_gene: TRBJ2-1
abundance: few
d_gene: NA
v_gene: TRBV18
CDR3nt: TGTGCCAGCTCACAGGGGAGAGACAATGAGCAGTTCTTC
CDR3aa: CASSQGRDNEQFF

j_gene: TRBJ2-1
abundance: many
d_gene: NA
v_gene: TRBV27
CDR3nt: TGTGCCAGCAGTTTTGGGAGCAGGTCCAATGAGCAGTTCTTC
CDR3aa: CASSFGSRSNEQFF

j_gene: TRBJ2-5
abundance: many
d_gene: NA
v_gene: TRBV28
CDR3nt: TGTGCCAGCATCCCCTGGGCAGGGCAAGAGACCCAGTACTTC
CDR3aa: CASIPWAGQETQYF

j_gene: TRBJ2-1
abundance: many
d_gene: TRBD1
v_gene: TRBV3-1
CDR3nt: TGTGCCAGCAGCCAAGGGACAGGGGAGGACAATGAGCAGTTCTTC
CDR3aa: CASSQGTGEDNEQFF

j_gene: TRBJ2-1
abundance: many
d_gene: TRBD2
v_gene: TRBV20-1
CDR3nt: TGCAGTGCTAGAGATGAGGAGCGGGGGGGGTCTGGTGAGCAGTTCTTC
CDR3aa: CSARDEERGGSGEQFF

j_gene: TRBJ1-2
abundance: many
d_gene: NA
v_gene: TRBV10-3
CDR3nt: TGTGCCATCCTCCATACCGGGACCTTCGGCTACACCTTC
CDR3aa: CAILHTGTFGYTF

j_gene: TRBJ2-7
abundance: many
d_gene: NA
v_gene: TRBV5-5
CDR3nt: TGTGCCAGCAGCTTGGGTCCGGGGAGCTCCTACGAGCAGTACTTC
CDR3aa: CASSLGPGSSYEQYF

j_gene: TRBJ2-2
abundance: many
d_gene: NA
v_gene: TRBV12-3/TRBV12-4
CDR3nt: TGTGCCAGCAGTGGACGGATAGGGAACACCGGGGAGCTGTTTTTT
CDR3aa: CASSGRIGNTGELFF

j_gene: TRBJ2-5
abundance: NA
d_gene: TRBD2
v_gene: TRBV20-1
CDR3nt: TGCAGTGCTACGTCGCCAGCGGGAGTTGAGACCCAGTACTTC
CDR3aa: CSATSPAGVETQYF

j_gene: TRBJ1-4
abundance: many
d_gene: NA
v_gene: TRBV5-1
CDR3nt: TGCGCCAGCAGCTCAAATCGGGCAGACGATAATGAAAAACTGTTTTTT
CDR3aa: CASSSNRADDNEKLFF

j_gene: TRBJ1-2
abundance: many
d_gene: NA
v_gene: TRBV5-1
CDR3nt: TGCGCCAGCAGCTCCCGGGACACCAGGAATGGCTACACCTTC
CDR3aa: CASSSRDTRNGYTF

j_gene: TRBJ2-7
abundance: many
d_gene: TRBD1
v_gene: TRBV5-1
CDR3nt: TGCGCCAGCAGCGCATACAGGGGAACCTACGAGCAGTACTTC
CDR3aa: CASSAYRGTYEQYF

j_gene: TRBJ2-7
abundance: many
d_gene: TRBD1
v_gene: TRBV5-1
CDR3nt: TGCGCCAGCAGTTTGGGGTCTTCGGGACAGCCCTACGAGCAGTACTTC
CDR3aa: CASSLGSSGQPYEQYF

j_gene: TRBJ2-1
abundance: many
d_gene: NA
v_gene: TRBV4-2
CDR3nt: TGTGCCAGCAGCCAAGAAGGTGACTCCTACAATGAGCAGTTCTTC
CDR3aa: CASSQEGDSYNEQFF

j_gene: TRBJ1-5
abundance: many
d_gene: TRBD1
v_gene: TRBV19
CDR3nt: TGTGCCAGTAGCCGACCCAGGGGGAGCAATCAGCCCCAGCATTTT
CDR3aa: CASSRPRGSNQPQHF

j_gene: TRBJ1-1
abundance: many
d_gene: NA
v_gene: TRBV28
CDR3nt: TGTGCCAGCAGTTCCGATTACACTGAAGCTTTCTTT
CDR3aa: CASSSDYTEAFF